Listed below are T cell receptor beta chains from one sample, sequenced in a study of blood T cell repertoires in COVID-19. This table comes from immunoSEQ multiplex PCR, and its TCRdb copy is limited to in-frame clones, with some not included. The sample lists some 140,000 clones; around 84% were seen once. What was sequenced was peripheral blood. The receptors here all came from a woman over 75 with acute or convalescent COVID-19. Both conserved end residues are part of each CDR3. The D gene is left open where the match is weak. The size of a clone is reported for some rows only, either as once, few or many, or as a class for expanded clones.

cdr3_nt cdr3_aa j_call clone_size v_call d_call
TGTGCCACCAGCAGCGGGGGTTACTCCTACGAGCAGTACTTC CATSSGGYSYEQYF TRBJ2-7 . TRBV15 .
TGTGCCAGCGGACAGGGGGCTTGGGAGCCCCAGCATTTT CASGQGAWEPQHF TRBJ1-5 . TRBV7-9 TRBD1
TGCGCCAGCAGGCCAGGGTCAGGAAACACCATATATTTT CASRPGSGNTIYF TRBJ1-3 . TRBV4-1 .
TGCGCCAGCAGCTTAGGACGGGGCTATGGCTACACCTTC CASSLGRGYGYTF TRBJ1-2 . TRBV4-1 .
TGCAGCGTTGTTCTTCTAGGGGGAGATACGCAGTATTTT CSVVLLGGDTQYF TRBJ2-3 once TRBV29-1 .
TGTGCCAGCAGCTTGGTGGACAGGGGACAAGAGACCCAGTACTTC CASSLVDRGQETQYF TRBJ2-5 . TRBV5-4 TRBD1
TGTGCCTGGAGGCAGGTACGAAGCCGCTCGGGACAGTATAATGAAAAACTGTTTTTT CAWRQVRSRSGQYNEKLFF TRBJ1-4 . TRBV30 TRBD1
TGTGCCAGCAGTCAGGGCACAGATACGCAGTATTTT CASSQGTDTQYF TRBJ2-3 . TRBV12-3/TRBV12-4 .
TGTGCCAGCAGCCCTCGGGACAGGCCCCGGTCCGGGGAGCTGTTTTTT CASSPRDRPRSGELFF TRBJ2-2 once TRBV9 TRBD1
TGCGCCAGCAGCCCATCGGGACAGTCCTATGGCTACACCTTC CASSPSGQSYGYTF TRBJ1-2 few TRBV5-1 TRBD1
TGTGCCAGCAGCGTAGATCCGTCGGGCAATGAGCAGTTCTTC CASSVDPSGNEQFF TRBJ2-1 . TRBV9 .
TGTGCCAGCAGCTTAGGTGCGGCCCCGGATGGCTACACCTTC CASSLGAAPDGYTF TRBJ1-2 once TRBV7-2 .
TGCGCCAGCACCCTCGCGTCAGGGGGAGTCCAAGAGACCCAGTACTTC CASTLASGGVQETQYF TRBJ2-5 . TRBV5-1 TRBD1
TGTGCCAGCACGCGGGACTATGGGGATACGCAGTATTTT CASTRDYGDTQYF TRBJ2-3 . TRBV2 TRBD2
TGTGCCAGTAGTACAAACGGAGGAAGACACCATGGCTACACCTTC CASSTNGGRHHGYTF TRBJ1-2 . TRBV19 .
TGTGCCAGCAGGCCCGCGGGGTACTCCTACGAGCAGTACTTC CASRPAGYSYEQYF TRBJ2-7 . TRBV6-5 .
TGTGCCAGCAGTTGGGAGGCACCGGGACAGGGTGTCGGGGAGCTGTTTTTT CASSWEAPGQGVGELFF TRBJ2-2 . TRBV27 TRBD1
TGTGCCAGCAGTCCGACACCCAATCAGCCCCAGCATTTT CASSPTPNQPQHF TRBJ1-5 . TRBV28 .
TGTGCCACCAGTGCCATTCCGGCTGGAAACACCATATATTTT CATSAIPAGNTIYF TRBJ1-3 . TRBV24-1 .
TGTGCCAGCAGCCCTCGACAGGGGAACACCGGGGAGCTGTTTTTT CASSPRQGNTGELFF TRBJ2-2 many TRBV9 TRBD1
TGCGCCAGCAGCTTGCAGGCAGGGGAAGAGACCCAGTACTTC CASSLQAGEETQYF TRBJ2-5 . TRBV5-1 .
TGCGCCAGCAGCCTAGACAGGGGGGGCTACAATGAGCAGTTCTTC CASSLDRGGYNEQFF TRBJ2-1 . TRBV5-1 TRBD1
TGTGCCAGCTCACCCTCACCCCCGGGACTAGTCGATTACAATGAGCAGTTCTTC CASSPSPPGLVDYNEQFF TRBJ2-1 . TRBV18 TRBD2
TGCGCCAGCAGCCCCGACAGTTATAGCAATCAGCCCCAGCATTTT CASSPDSYSNQPQHF TRBJ1-5 . TRBV5-1 .
TGTGCCAGCAGGGATCGACAGGGCCGGGCTAATGAAAAACTGTTTTTT CASRDRQGRANEKLFF TRBJ1-4 . TRBV6-6 TRBD1
TGTGCCAGCGTACCTGGCAGCTCCTATAATTCACCCCTCCACTTT CASVPGSSYNSPLHF TRBJ1-6 . TRBV7-2 .
TGTGCCAGCAGCTCGGACCAAATAAAGGGGTACGAGCAGTACTTC CASSSDQIKGYEQYF TRBJ2-7 few TRBV11-2 .
TGTGCCAGCAGCTTAGTTAATCAGGGTAACTATGGCTACACCTTC CASSLVNQGNYGYTF TRBJ1-2 . TRBV7-8 .
TGTGCCAGCTCACCGCCGTCGGGAGAATCCGAGCAGTTCTTC CASSPPSGESEQFF TRBJ2-1 . TRBV18 .
TGCGCCAGCAGCCAATTTATGCGGGGCACAGATACGCAGTATTTT CASSQFMRGTDTQYF TRBJ2-3 . TRBV4-3 .
TGTGCCAGCAGCTTACTAGCGGGGGGGCCTCAAGAGACCCAGTACTTC CASSLLAGGPQETQYF TRBJ2-5 . TRBV11-2 TRBD2
TGCAGCGTTGATCAGGCCAGAGTTCACACTGAAGCTTTCTTT CSVDQARVHTEAFF TRBJ1-1 few TRBV29-1 .
TGTGCCAGCAGTTCCGGTGGGGCGGGCAATCAGCCCCAGCATTTT CASSSGGAGNQPQHF TRBJ1-5 . TRBV7-8 .
TGTGCCAGCAGCTTCGGGACAGGCGCTAACTATGGCTACACCTTC CASSFGTGANYGYTF TRBJ1-2 . TRBV11-2 TRBD1
TGTGCCAGCAGCCCGCCCCGACTAGCGGGAGGAAATGAGCAGTTCTTC CASSPPRLAGGNEQFF TRBJ2-1 . TRBV7-2 TRBD2
TGTGCCAGCAGCTCCCTTACACAGGGCAGAAACACCATATATTTT CASSSLTQGRNTIYF TRBJ1-3 . TRBV7-9 .
TGTGCCAGCAGCTTCCCCGGACAGCTCACTGAAGCTTTCTTT CASSFPGQLTEAFF TRBJ1-1 few TRBV11-2 .
TGTGCCAGCAGCTTAGCGGGGACAGGAGGAAACTATGGCTACACCTTC CASSLAGTGGNYGYTF TRBJ1-2 . TRBV7-2 TRBD1
TGCGCCAGCAGCTTGGTCGGGAGTCCAGGGGATACGCAGTATTTT CASSLVGSPGDTQYF TRBJ2-3 . TRBV5-1 .
TGTGCCACCAGTGATCCTATAGCGGGAGGGCCTACGGGCGAGCAGTACTTC CATSDPIAGGPTGEQYF TRBJ2-7 . TRBV24-1 TRBD2
TGTGCCAGTAGTAGTCGTCCGGGTCGGGGCGGGGAGCTGTTTTTT CASSSRPGRGGELFF TRBJ2-2 . TRBV19 .
TGTGCCAGCAGTTACTCGATCGGGATTGGGGCCTACGAGCAGTACTTC CASSYSIGIGAYEQYF TRBJ2-7 . TRBV6-6 .
TGTGCCAGTTGTTTTGCGAGGGGGGGGGCGCGCGCGAACACCGGGGAGCTGTTTTTT CASCFARGGARANTGELFF TRBJ2-2 . TRBV19 .
TGTGCCAGCAGCTTGAGACAGTCAAACTATGGCTACACCTTC CASSLRQSNYGYTF TRBJ1-2 . TRBV5-4 .
TGTGCCAGCAGCTTAGTCTTAGCGGGAGGTAGGGAGCAGTACTTC CASSLVLAGGREQYF TRBJ2-7 . TRBV7-2 TRBD2
TGCGCCAGCAGCTTGGGGCCCGTAGCCAAAAACATTCAGTACTTC CASSLGPVAKNIQYF TRBJ2-4 . TRBV5-1 .
TGTGCCAGCAGCCCCAGGCGTTCGGGAAATGAAAAACTGTTTTTT CASSPRRSGNEKLFF TRBJ1-4 . TRBV3-1/TRBV3-2 .
TGTGCCAGCAGTCTGGTCCGCGGGAGGGTTTGGGAGCAGTACTTC CASSLVRGRVWEQYF TRBJ2-7 once TRBV11-2 TRBD2
TGTGCCAGCAGCAATACAGGGGTCACTGAAGCTTTCTTT CASSNTGVTEAFF TRBJ1-1 . TRBV7-2 TRBD1
TGCAGCGTCGGGACAGGGGACGGAGAAAAACTGTTTTTT CSVGTGDGEKLFF TRBJ1-4 few TRBV29-1 TRBD1